These 18 T cell receptor beta chains originate from one sample sequenced in a study of patients and donors after allogeneic stem cell transplantation. TCRdb passed the RT-PCR reads through MiXCR, listing each CDR3 protein once. This sample yields roughly 960,000 distinct CDR3 sequences, of which under 20% are seen a single time; roughly 6% belongs to the top ten. Input material: blood, either unsorted or a sorted T cell fraction (not recorded which). The receptors come from a human donor who was either an allogeneic HSCT recipient or a stem cell or donor lymphocyte infusion donor (not recorded which). It is not recorded whose cells these are; they may come from a transplant donor.

The chain joins TRBV12-3 or TRBV12-4 to TRBJ2-5, with D maybe TRBD1 (5 bases). The ends were cut back, 5 bases at V and 2 bases at J, with 15 bases in the middle. The CDR3 loop spans 15 amino acids. CDR3 DNA: TGTGCCAGCAGTACGGCAGGGCGTCGGCAAGAGACCCAGTACTTC. The encoded protein is CASSTAGRRQETQYF.

This clonotype was picked up many times. The chain combines TRBV4-3 with TRBJ2-2; 13 bases fit TRBD2. The germline V gene has CDR1 LGHNA and CDR2 YSLEER. The CDR3 has 18 residues. Trimming cost V 1 base and J 0 bases; bases outside gene matches: 2. In DNA form, the CDR3 reads TGCGCCAGCAGCCAAGTGGGGACTAGCGGGGCGAACACCGGGGAGCTGTTTTTT. The encoded protein is CASSQVGTSGANTGELFF.

The chain employs TRBV7-3 and TRBJ2-7, with no clear D. CDR3 length: 16 amino acids. V lost 4 bases to trimming and J lost 5 bases, with 21 bases between them. Per germline, CDR1 SGHTA and CDR2 FQGTGA. This CDR3 reads CASSSTTGSGRDEQYF. The CDR3 DNA reads as TGTGCCAGCAGCTCAACAACCGGGTCGGGTCGGGACGAGCAGTACTTC.

This chain uses TRBV20-1 with TRBJ2-1, with D tentatively TRBD1 (6 bases). CDR1 DFQATT and CDR2 SNEGSKA come from the germline V gene (reference sequence). The CDR3 sequence is 14 residues long. V lost 5 bases and J 0 bases, leaving 11 bases between the germline ends. Here the CDR3 reads CSAYQGSSYNEQFF. For the CDR3, the DNA is TGCAGTGCTTACCAGGGGAGCTCCTACAATGAGCAGTTCTTC.

The J gene is TRBJ2-7, the V gene TRBV7-6; 10 bases are a match to TRBD2. Germline values: CDR1 SGHVS, CDR2 FNYEAQ. CDR3 length equals 16 residues. V gave up 2 bases and J gave up 0 bases; unmatched junction bases: 4. The chain's CDR3 is CASSLRSGGGSYEQYF. The DNA of the CDR3 is TGTGCCAGCAGCTTAAGGAGCGGGGGGGGCTCCTACGAGCAGTACTTC. Drawing the rest from reference TRBV7-6 and TRBJ2-7, the complete variable domain is GAGVSQSPRYKVTKRGQDVALRCDPISGHVSLYWYRQALGQGPEFLTYFNYEAQQDKSGLPNDRFSAERPEGSISTLTIQRTEQRDSAMYRCASSLRSGGGSYEQYFGPGTRLTVT.

This chain links TRBV15 with TRBJ2-7; 8 nucleotides agree with TRBD1. CDR3 length: 15 amino acids. CDR1 LNHNV and CDR2 YYDKDF come from the germline V gene (reference sequence). J was trimmed by 3 bases and V by 0 bases; bases with no gene match: 4. The CDR3 loop reads CATSRDLGQDYEQYF. The CDR3 bases are TGTGCCACCAGCAGAGATCTGGGACAGGACTACGAGCAGTACTTC.

The rearrangement joins TRBV2 to TRBJ2-1; D may correspond to TRBD1 or TRBD2 (5 bases each). Germline CDR1 is SNHLY and CDR2 is FYNNEI. There are 15 residues in the CDR3. Trimming pared 5 bases from V and 5 bases from J, leaving 16 bases between. The CDR3: CASSRPTLGDNEQFF. The CDR3 DNA follows: TGTGCCAGCAGTCGACCCACACTGGGGGACAATGAGCAGTTCTTC. The complete variable domain, with remaining parts taken from reference TRBV2 and TRBJ2-1, reads EPEVTQTPSHQVTQMGQEVILRCVPISNHLYFYWYRQILGQKVEFLVSFYNNEISEKSEIFDDQFSVERPDGSNFTLKIRSTKLEDSAMYFCASSRPTLGDNEQFFGPGTRLTVL.

This clonotype was seen a handful of times. This chain joins TRBV9 and TRBJ1-1; D is perhaps TRBD1 (6 bases). CDR3 length: 13 residues. Trimming left V 5 bases short and J 3 bases short, with 11 bases between. Germline values: CDR1 SGDLS, CDR2 YYNGEE. The CDR3 sequence: CASSMDRDTEAFF. The CDR3 DNA reads as TGTGCCAGCAGTATGGACAGAGACACTGAAGCTTTCTTT.

This clonotype has just a few counts. This chain joins TRBV15 and TRBJ2-1, with 9 bases lining up with TRBD2. After removal of 6 bases from V and 7 bases from J, the junction contained 13 bases not matched to a gene. The length of the CDR3 is 16 residues. Germline V gene sequence: CDR1 LNHNV, CDR2 YYDKDF (reference sequence). CDR3 region: CATSTRRGGRVNEQFF. DNA of the CDR3: TGTGCCACCAGTACCCGACGGGGCGGGAGGGTTAATGAGCAGTTCTTC.

This clonotype was counted only a few times. J is TRBJ1-6 and V is TRBV6-4, with 8 bases matching TRBD1. CDR3 size: 15 residues. Germline V gene lookup returns CDR1 MRHNA and CDR2 SNTAGT. V lost 2 bases, J lost 7 bases, and 4 bases stayed unmatched. CDR3 DNA: TGTGCCAGCAGTGACCACTACAGGGGGAATTCACCCCTCCACTTT. This translates into CASSDHYRGNSPLHF.

This sequence joins TRBV20-1 and TRBJ1-2; 8 bases fit TRBD1. This CDR3 region has 14 residues. V shed 5 bases and J 2 bases; nucleotides not matched to a gene: 7. Germline lookup yields CDR1 DFQATT and CDR2 SNEGSKA (reference sequence). This CDR3 reads CSARDRGFNYGYTF. The CDR3 DNA follows: TGCAGTGCTCGTGACAGGGGCTTCAACTATGGCTACACCTTC.

This clonotype has a handful of counts. The V gene is TRBV27, the J gene TRBJ2-7, with 11 bases fitting TRBD2. Looked up from germline, CDR1 is MNHEY and CDR2 is SMNVEV (reference sequence). The CDR3 length is 15 residues. V trimming: 5 bases; J trimming: 4 bases; junction bases outside the gene matches: 7. In DNA, the CDR3 is TGTGCCAGCAGTGAACTAGCGGGAGTGTTATACGAGCAGTACTTC. Protein product: CASSELAGVLYEQYF.

In this sample, this clonotype turned up many times. The chain couples TRBV12-3 or TRBV12-4 to TRBJ1-6, with 7 bases matching TRBD1. The CDR3 totals 14 residues. Trimming removed 4 bases from V and 13 bases from J; junction bases left unmatched: 10. The CDR3 bases are TGTGCCAGCAGTTCTCAAGTCAGGGGGTCCCCCCTCCACTTT. Amino acid sequence: CASSSQVRGSPLHF.

Remarks on this clonotype: A single base is all that separates this from a far larger clone, so a read error is likely. This rearrangement joins TRBV6-5 to TRBJ2-5; D is uncertain. Looked up from germline, CDR1 is MNHEY and CDR2 is SVGAGI. CDR3 size: 11 residues. Trimming took off 9 bases at V and 0 bases at J, with 5 bases between the two ends. The CDR3 is CARSNQETQYF. CDR3 DNA: TGTGCCAGAAGTAACCAAGAGACCCAGTACTTC.

This clonotype showed up many times. The chain is built from TRBV12-3 or TRBV12-4 and TRBJ2-2; D perhaps matches TRBD1 (6 bases). This CDR3 is 14 amino acids long. V was clipped by 10 bases and J by 6 bases, with 18 bases between them. The CDR3 here is CAITGQARPGELFF. The CDR3 coding sequence is TGTGCCATTACAGGGCAGGCTAGGCCCGGGGAGCTGTTTTTT.

The J gene is TRBJ2-1, the V gene TRBV12-3 or TRBV12-4, with a possible D match to TRBD2 (6 bases). The V gene lost 7 bases and the J gene lost 10 bases, with 17 bases spanning the gap. The CDR3 has 13 residues. The DNA of the CDR3 is TGTGCCAGCACCCTGCGGGGCTCCGGGGAGCAGTTCTTC. This gives the protein CASTLRGSGEQFF.

The chain employs TRBV7-3 and TRBJ2-7; TRBD1 is a possible D gene (5 bases). This CDR3 comprises 13 residues. The germline V gene has CDR1 SGHTA and CDR2 FQGTGA. With 1 base removed from V and 6 bases from J, the gap between germline ends came to 10 bases. CDR3 sequence reads: CASSLNPGSEQYF. The CDR3 coding sequence is TGTGCCAGCAGCTTAAACCCAGGGTCCGAGCAGTACTTC.

The chain couples TRBV10-3 to TRBJ1-3; 8 positions agree with TRBD1. The CDR3 contains 18 residues. The V segment lost 0 bases and the J segment 3 bases; nucleotides outside the gene matches: 10. In germline, CDR1 is ENHRY, CDR2 SYGVKD. Here the CDR3 reads CAISESVGQGASGNTIYF. As DNA, the CDR3 is TGTGCCATCAGTGAGTCGGTCGGGCAGGGGGCCAGTGGAAACACCATATATTTT.